This T cell receptor (beta chain) was obtained from a study of blood T cell repertoires in COVID-19. About the study: The samples span acute and convalescent COVID-19 from the United States, Italy and Spain.

As processed by the authors: Cell counts per sample came from amplifying reference gene primers. Assay used: immunoSEQ multiplex PCR; TCRdb lists only in-frame clones, some missing. The V and J calls and clone size come from that table; D and trimming were worked out from the DNA. This sample yields 150,000 to 170,000 clones, of which roughly four fifths are seen a single time; more than 3.5% belongs to the top ten. The CDR3 sequence is 14 residues long. J was trimmed by 1 base and V by 2 bases; bases with no gene match: 1. From germline, CDR1 is MNHEY and CDR2 SMNVEV (reference sequence). The source of this sequence is a woman of 80 years or more with acute or convalescent COVID-19. V gene TRBV27 combines with J gene TRBJ1-1; 7 bases agree with TRBD1. Sequencing was performed on peripheral blood. This CDR3 reads CASSLKGANTEAFF. The CDR3 DNA sequence: TGTGCCAGCAGTTTAAAGGGGGCGAACACTGAAGCTTTCTTT.